These T cell receptor beta chains were read from a single sample in a study of cytomegalovirus exposure and HLA in healthy donors. Sequencing used immunoSEQ multiplex PCR; TCRdb keeps in-frame clones, though not all of them. The sample yields some 140,000 clones, about 80% seen once. Input material: PBMCs. Every receptor here comes from a man aged 50 to 59 in good health and CMV-seronegative. CDR3s include the opening cysteine and the closing phenylalanine or tryptophan. Fields, in order: clone size, V gene, D gene, J gene, CDR3 DNA, CDR3 protein. D genes are given only for firm matches. Not every row has a clone size; where given, it reads once, few, many or a size class.

abundance: .
v_gene: TRBV15
d_gene: TRBD2
j_gene: TRBJ2-1
CDR3nt: TGTGCCACCGGGTCCCGCGCTAGCGGGGTTAATGAGCAGTTCTTC
CDR3aa: CATGSRASGVNEQFF

abundance: few
v_gene: TRBV5-6
d_gene: .
j_gene: TRBJ1-2
CDR3nt: TGTGCCAGCAGCACTCCGGCGGCGGGAATGAATAACTATGGCTACACCTTC
CDR3aa: CASSTPAAGMNNYGYTF

abundance: once
v_gene: TRBV14
d_gene: TRBD2
j_gene: TRBJ2-1
CDR3nt: TGTGCCAGCAGCCGTGGACTAGCGGGCTACAATGAGCAGTTCTTC
CDR3aa: CASSRGLAGYNEQFF

abundance: .
v_gene: TRBV1
d_gene: .
j_gene: TRBJ1-4
CDR3nt: TGCACCAGCAGCCAAGTGATCCCCAGGGTCTGTGAAAAACTGTTTTTT
CDR3aa: CTSSQVIPRVCEKLFF

abundance: few
v_gene: TRBV6-5
d_gene: TRBD2
j_gene: TRBJ2-7
CDR3nt: TGTGCCAGCAGTTCCCCCGGGACTAGCGCATACGAGCAGTACTTC
CDR3aa: CASSSPGTSAYEQYF

abundance: .
v_gene: TRBV10-2
d_gene: .
j_gene: TRBJ1-1
CDR3nt: TGCGCCAGCAGTGACAGCCGGAGGGCGAACACTGAAGCTTTCTTT
CDR3aa: CASSDSRRANTEAFF

abundance: .
v_gene: TRBV30
d_gene: .
j_gene: TRBJ1-1
CDR3nt: TGTGCCTGGTCCTCGGAGCTCGTGAACACTGAAGCTTTCTTT
CDR3aa: CAWSSELVNTEAFF

abundance: .
v_gene: TRBV29-1
d_gene: .
j_gene: TRBJ1-1
CDR3nt: TGCAGCGGGTTGGGGCCCACTGAAGCTTTCTTT
CDR3aa: CSGLGPTEAFF

abundance: .
v_gene: TRBV29-1
d_gene: .
j_gene: TRBJ2-1
CDR3nt: TGCAGCGTTGAACGCTCAGGGGTGGCGGGCTACAATGAGCAGTTCTTC
CDR3aa: CSVERSGVAGYNEQFF

abundance: once
v_gene: TRBV7-8
d_gene: TRBD2
j_gene: TRBJ2-3
CDR3nt: TGTGCCAGCAGCTCAGCCGGGACTAGCGGGAGGATCAGCACAGATACGCAGTATTTT
CDR3aa: CASSSAGTSGRISTDTQYF

abundance: .
v_gene: TRBV10-3
d_gene: TRBD2
j_gene: TRBJ2-1
CDR3nt: TGTGCCATCAGTGGGACTAGCGGCTACAATGAGCAGTTCTTC
CDR3aa: CAISGTSGYNEQFF

abundance: .
v_gene: TRBV6-5
d_gene: TRBD1
j_gene: TRBJ2-5
CDR3nt: TGTGCCAGCAGCCTAAGACAGGGGGCTCGAGAGACCCAGTACTTC
CDR3aa: CASSLRQGARETQYF

abundance: .
v_gene: TRBV2
d_gene: TRBD1
j_gene: TRBJ2-2
CDR3nt: TGTGCCAGCAGTGCCGGACAGGGTAACACCGGGGAGCTGTTTTTT
CDR3aa: CASSAGQGNTGELFF

abundance: .
v_gene: TRBV7-9
d_gene: .
j_gene: TRBJ2-1
CDR3nt: TGTGCCAGCAGCACCGGGACTCCTAATGAGCAGTTCTTC
CDR3aa: CASSTGTPNEQFF

abundance: .
v_gene: TRBV5-1
d_gene: TRBD2
j_gene: TRBJ2-1
CDR3nt: TGCGCCAGCAGCTTAGCGGGAGGGGACAATGAGCAGTTCTTC
CDR3aa: CASSLAGGDNEQFF

abundance: .
v_gene: TRBV5-1
d_gene: TRBD2
j_gene: TRBJ2-3
CDR3nt: TGCGCCAGCAGCTCCGGACTAGCGGGATTCACAGATACGCAGTATTTT
CDR3aa: CASSSGLAGFTDTQYF

abundance: few
v_gene: TRBV6-1
d_gene: .
j_gene: TRBJ1-4
CDR3nt: TGTGCCAGCAGTGAATTAGGCAGACTTAATGAAAAACTGTTTTTT
CDR3aa: CASSELGRLNEKLFF

abundance: .
v_gene: TRBV5-4
d_gene: .
j_gene: TRBJ2-7
CDR3nt: TGTGCCAGCAGCTCAGACAGGTTTACCTACGAGCAGTACTTC
CDR3aa: CASSSDRFTYEQYF

abundance: .
v_gene: TRBV9
d_gene: .
j_gene: TRBJ1-1
CDR3nt: TGTGCCAGCAGCTCTCTGACAATTATGAACACTGAAGCTTTCTTT
CDR3aa: CASSSLTIMNTEAFF

abundance: .
v_gene: TRBV12-5
d_gene: TRBD1
j_gene: TRBJ2-7
CDR3nt: TGTGCTACAAACAGGGGCCTTCCCTACGAGCAGTACTTC
CDR3aa: CATNRGLPYEQYF

abundance: .
v_gene: TRBV5-1
d_gene: .
j_gene: TRBJ1-6
CDR3nt: TGCGCCAGCAGCTTGGTTCAGTTTGGCTCACCCCTCCACTTT
CDR3aa: CASSLVQFGSPLHF

abundance: .
v_gene: TRBV28
d_gene: TRBD1
j_gene: TRBJ2-2
CDR3nt: TGTGCCAGCAGAGGATGGGACAGGGGCGTCTCCGGGGAGCTGTTTTTT
CDR3aa: CASRGWDRGVSGELFF

abundance: .
v_gene: TRBV14
d_gene: .
j_gene: TRBJ1-1
CDR3nt: TGTGCCAGCAGCCAATCCCTCAACACTGAAGCTTTCTTT
CDR3aa: CASSQSLNTEAFF

abundance: few
v_gene: TRBV15
d_gene: .
j_gene: TRBJ2-1
CDR3nt: TGTGCCACCAGCAGAGGCCCGAGAATTGAGCAGTTCTTC
CDR3aa: CATSRGPRIEQFF

abundance: .
v_gene: TRBV5-1
d_gene: TRBD1
j_gene: TRBJ2-2
CDR3nt: TGCGCCAGCAGTATAACAGGGGCTCCCAACACCGGGGAGCTGTTTTTT
CDR3aa: CASSITGAPNTGELFF

abundance: .
v_gene: TRBV28
d_gene: TRBD2
j_gene: TRBJ2-7
CDR3nt: TGTGCCAGCAGATTAGGAGGGACTAGCGGGAGCTACGAGCAGTACTTC
CDR3aa: CASRLGGTSGSYEQYF

abundance: .
v_gene: TRBV5-6
d_gene: .
j_gene: TRBJ1-4
CDR3nt: TGTGCCAGCAGCTGGCCGGGGTCCGCAACTAATGAAAAACTGTTTTTT
CDR3aa: CASSWPGSATNEKLFF

abundance: few
v_gene: TRBV6-5
d_gene: .
j_gene: TRBJ1-1
CDR3nt: TGTGCCAGCAGGCAGGGACTCCGGAACACTGAAGCTTTCTTT
CDR3aa: CASRQGLRNTEAFF

abundance: .
v_gene: TRBV27
d_gene: .
j_gene: TRBJ1-5
CDR3nt: TGTGCCAGCAGCTCAGGTTCTCAGCCCCAGCATTTT
CDR3aa: CASSSGSQPQHF

abundance: .
v_gene: TRBV19
d_gene: .
j_gene: TRBJ1-1
CDR3nt: TGTGCCAGTAGTGTACAGGTAAAGAACACTGAAGCTTTCTTT
CDR3aa: CASSVQVKNTEAFF

abundance: .
v_gene: TRBV4-1
d_gene: .
j_gene: TRBJ1-5
CDR3nt: TGCGCCAGCAGCCAAACGAGGGTAAGGGGCAATCAGCCCCAGCATTTT
CDR3aa: CASSQTRVRGNQPQHF

abundance: once
v_gene: TRBV28
d_gene: TRBD2
j_gene: TRBJ2-7
CDR3nt: TGTGCCACCGAGGGCGGGGGAGGGTACGAGCAGTACTTC
CDR3aa: CATEGGGGYEQYF

abundance: once
v_gene: TRBV2
d_gene: TRBD1
j_gene: TRBJ2-3
CDR3nt: TGTGCCAGCAGTAAGACAGGGAGCACAGATACGCAGTATTTT
CDR3aa: CASSKTGSTDTQYF

abundance: few
v_gene: TRBV28
d_gene: TRBD1
j_gene: TRBJ1-2
CDR3nt: TGTGCCAGCAGTTTATATTCTTTAGGGGGACAGGGTTCCCTTAACTATGGCTACACCTTC
CDR3aa: CASSLYSLGGQGSLNYGYTF

abundance: .
v_gene: TRBV27
d_gene: .
j_gene: TRBJ1-4
CDR3nt: TGTGCCAGCAGTTTCGTTTCGGGGTCTGAAAAACTGTTTTTT
CDR3aa: CASSFVSGSEKLFF

abundance: .
v_gene: TRBV5-5
d_gene: .
j_gene: TRBJ2-5
CDR3nt: TGTGCCAGCAGGGGCAGGTCTGAAGAGACCCAGTACTTC
CDR3aa: CASRGRSEETQYF

abundance: .
v_gene: TRBV30
d_gene: .
j_gene: TRBJ2-5
CDR3nt: TGTGCCTGGAACTCGGGGGGCTCCAGGACCCAGTACTTC
CDR3aa: CAWNSGGSRTQYF

abundance: .
v_gene: TRBV27
d_gene: .
j_gene: TRBJ2-6
CDR3nt: TGTGCCAGCAGTTTATATCCAGGGGCCAACGTCCTGACTTTC
CDR3aa: CASSLYPGANVLTF

abundance: .
v_gene: TRBV2
d_gene: .
j_gene: TRBJ2-7
CDR3nt: TGTGCCAGCAGTGAATCTAGCTTCGGTGAGCAGTACTTC
CDR3aa: CASSESSFGEQYF

abundance: .
v_gene: TRBV27
d_gene: TRBD1
j_gene: TRBJ1-1
CDR3nt: TGTGCCAGCAGTTTCAGCCGGGACAGGGCACTCCGGAACACTGAAGCTTTCTTT
CDR3aa: CASSFSRDRALRNTEAFF

abundance: .
v_gene: TRBV5-1
d_gene: TRBD1
j_gene: TRBJ1-1
CDR3nt: TGCGCCAGCAGCTCCCGACAGGGAGTGAACACTGAAGCTTTCTTT
CDR3aa: CASSSRQGVNTEAFF

abundance: .
v_gene: TRBV7-8
d_gene: TRBD2
j_gene: TRBJ2-1
CDR3nt: TGTGCCAGCAGCCAAGGACTAGCGGGTGAGCAGTTCTTC
CDR3aa: CASSQGLAGEQFF

abundance: .
v_gene: TRBV7-7
d_gene: .
j_gene: TRBJ2-7
CDR3nt: TGTGCTAGCAGCACAGGGATTTCCTACGAGCAGTACTTC
CDR3aa: CASSTGISYEQYF

abundance: few
v_gene: TRBV28
d_gene: TRBD2
j_gene: TRBJ2-7
CDR3nt: TGTGCCAGCAGAGGACTAGGTTACGAGCAGTACTTC
CDR3aa: CASRGLGYEQYF

abundance: .
v_gene: TRBV2
d_gene: TRBD1
j_gene: TRBJ1-5
CDR3nt: TGTGCCAGCAGTGAATGGACAGGGAATCAGCCCCAGCATTTT
CDR3aa: CASSEWTGNQPQHF

abundance: few
v_gene: TRBV2
d_gene: TRBD2
j_gene: TRBJ2-3
CDR3nt: TGTGCCAGCAGCAGTGGTGGGGGGGTCGGAGGCACAGATACGCAGTATTTT
CDR3aa: CASSSGGGVGGTDTQYF

abundance: .
v_gene: TRBV7-2
d_gene: .
j_gene: TRBJ1-5
CDR3nt: TGTGCCAGCAGCATCAGGGGTCATCTTGGGGTGCAGCCCCAGCATTTT
CDR3aa: CASSIRGHLGVQPQHF

abundance: .
v_gene: TRBV28
d_gene: .
j_gene: TRBJ2-3
CDR3nt: TGTGCCAGCAGAACACCAGGCGCGGGGTCCACAGATACGCAGTATTTT
CDR3aa: CASRTPGAGSTDTQYF

abundance: .
v_gene: TRBV15
d_gene: TRBD2
j_gene: TRBJ2-5
CDR3nt: TGTGCCACCAGCAGAGTTCTAGCGGGGGGCCAAGAGACCCAGTACTTC
CDR3aa: CATSRVLAGGQETQYF

abundance: .
v_gene: TRBV14
d_gene: .
j_gene: TRBJ2-5
CDR3nt: TGTGCCAGCAGCCAAGACGTTGGGGCAACCATAAGAGAGACCCAGTACTTC
CDR3aa: CASSQDVGATIRETQYF

abundance: few
v_gene: TRBV6-1
d_gene: .
j_gene: TRBJ2-7
CDR3nt: TGTGCCAGCAGTGAGGGCTTAATCTACGAGCAGTACTTC
CDR3aa: CASSEGLIYEQYF

abundance: .
v_gene: TRBV4-3
d_gene: TRBD2
j_gene: TRBJ2-7
CDR3nt: TGCGCCAGCAGCCAGGCTGCGGGGACTAGCGGGTTATACGAGCAGTACTTC
CDR3aa: CASSQAAGTSGLYEQYF